The 29 T cell receptor beta chains below were found in one sample sequenced in a study of cytomegalovirus exposure and HLA in healthy donors. The study ran its PCR with 60 Vbeta and 13 Jbeta primers. Measured with immunoSEQ multiplex PCR; TCRdb has only the in-frame clones, and not every one. Here the sample spans under 75,000 clones, 70% to 75% being singletons. The sequencing sample was made of PBMCs. The receptor source for this set is a human donor in good health.

The chain recombines TRBV4-1 with TRBJ2-7; D remains unclear. Germline CDR1 reads MGHRA; CDR2 reads YSYEKL. CDR3 length equals 14 residues. Trimming pared 3 bases from V and 1 base from J, leaving 10 bases between. CDR3 nucleotides: TGCGCCAGCAGCCACCCCTCGAGTTCCTACGAGCAGTACTTC. This gives the protein CASSHPSSSYEQYF.

The chain has TRBV6-1 and TRBJ2-4; weak D call: TRBD2 (6 bases). V was clipped by 7 bases and J by 3 bases, with 10 bases between them. Germline V gene data show CDR1 as MNHNS and CDR2 as SASEGT. This CDR3 contains 13 residues. CDR3 in amino acids: CASKTGGKNIQYF. The CDR3 bases are TGTGCCAGCAAAACCGGGGGCAAAAACATTCAGTACTTC.

The V and J genes are TRBV12-5 and TRBJ2-7; weak D call: TRBD1 (6 bases). V lost 4 bases to trimming and J lost 2 bases, with 12 bases between them. The CDR3 covers 14 residues. CDR1 is LGHNT and CDR2 is FRNRAP in the germline V gene. The CDR3 DNA reads as TGTGCTAGTGGTTATACAGGGTTTACCTACGAGCAGTACTTC. Its protein product is CASGYTGFTYEQYF.

This chain connects TRBV6-1 to TRBJ1-2; a weak D match, TRBD1 (5 bases). The V end was cut by 6 bases, the J end by 3 bases, with 11 bases between. The CDR3 sequence is 13 residues long. The germline gives CDR1 MNHNS, CDR2 SASEGT. CDR3 bases: TGTGCCAGCAGGCCCGGGACTCACTATGGCTACACCTTC. This gives the protein CASRPGTHYGYTF.

The chain joins TRBV5-6 to TRBJ1-1; weak D call: TRBD1 (5 bases). Germline lookup yields CDR1 SGHDT and CDR2 YYEEEE. V dropped 3 bases and J dropped 3 bases, with 21 bases sitting between them. The CDR3 has 17 amino acids. For the CDR3, the DNA is TGTGCCAGCAGCTCGGGTGGTGGGGCGATCTATGACACTGAAGCTTTCTTT. Translated: CASSSGGGAIYDTEAFF. The variable domain in full, completed from reference TRBV5-6 and TRBJ1-1, reads DAGVTQSPTHLIKTRGQQVTLRCSPKSGHDTVSWYQQALGQGPQFIFQYYEEEERQRGNFPDRFSGHQFPNYSSELNVNALLLGDSALYLCASSSGGGAIYDTEAFFGQGTRLTVV.

This clone occurred once. This chain's CDR3 is CASSLGTGASEQYF. CDR3 DNA: TGTGCCAGCAGCTTGGGGACAGGGGCATCCGAGCAGTACTTC. The gene calls are TRBV7-6 and TRBJ2-7; 10 nucleotides match TRBD1. Germline V gene data show CDR1 as SGHVS and CDR2 as FNYEAQ. The CDR3 spans 14 residues. The trim removed 3 bases at V and 6 bases at J, leaving 5 bases unmatched.

This clone showed up just a few times. The chain combines TRBV25-1 with TRBJ2-7; D might be TRBD1 (6 bases). The CDR3 has 14 residues. Germline CDR1 and CDR2: MGHDK and SYGVNS. V was cut by 3 bases and J by 7 bases, with 16 bases left in between. CDR3 region: CASSEGRGMQEQYF. The CDR3 DNA reads TGTGCCAGCAGTGAGGGCAGGGGAATGCAAGAGCAGTACTTC.

The chain recombines TRBV6-5 with TRBJ1-2; 7 nucleotides agree with TRBD1. This CDR3 is built from 12 residues. CDR1 and CDR2 (germline): MNHEY, SVGAGI. Germline trimming cut 5 bases from V and 8 bases from J; bases unmatched to any gene: 5. CDR3 bases: TGTGCCAGCAGTAGACAGGGAGTGGGCTACACCTTC. Residues: CASSRQGVGYTF.

The V and J genes are TRBV7-3 and TRBJ2-2, with 8 bases lining up with TRBD2. CDR3 length: 15 amino acids. Per the germline V gene, CDR1 is SGHTA and CDR2 is FQGTGA. Trimming took 10 bases from V and 3 from J; bases not matched to a gene: 10. The CDR3 DNA follows: TGTGCCACCCGGGGCGGGAGGTTGGACACCGGGGAGCTGTTTTTT. Protein product: CATRGGRLDTGELFF. Drawing the rest from reference TRBV7-3 and TRBJ2-2, the complete variable domain is GAGVSQTPSNKVTEKGKYVELRCDPISGHTALYWYRQSLGQGPEFLIYFQGTGAADDSGLPNDRFFAVRPEGSVSTLKIQRTERGDSAVYLCATRGGRLDTGELFFGEGSRLTVL.

The chain couples TRBV6-6 to TRBJ2-1; TRBD1 aligns across 7 bases. This CDR3 region has 14 residues. The germline V gene has CDR1 MNHNY and CDR2 SVGAGI (reference sequence). The V and J ends lost 4 bases and 4 bases, in that order; junction bases with no gene match: 4. CDR3 amino acids: CASSSDRVYNEQFF. The CDR3 bases are TGTGCCAGCAGTTCTGACAGGGTATACAATGAGCAGTTCTTC.

The chain combines TRBV27 with TRBJ1-1, with 7 bases lining up with TRBD1. The V and J ends lost 8 bases and 6 bases, in that order; junction bases with no gene match: 18. This CDR3 is built from 16 residues. Germline V gene sequence: CDR1 MNHEY, CDR2 SMNVEV (reference sequence). CDR3 bases: TGTGCCAGCCGAGCCGAAAACAGGGGTTACTACGCTGAAGCTTTCTTT. Translation gives CASRAENRGYYAEAFF.

The chain is built from TRBV19 and TRBJ1-1; a possible D gene is TRBD1 (5 bases). The CDR3 totals 14 residues. Trimming took 3 bases from V and 9 from J, leaving 17 bases between them. Germline assignment: CDR1 LNHDA and CDR2 SQIVND (reference sequence). DNA for the CDR3: TGTGCCAGTAGTATGAGAGACAGAGCTCCCAAAGCTTTCTTT. Its translation is CASSMRDRAPKAFF.

The rearrangement links TRBV5-8 to TRBJ1-5; no firm D call. CDR3 length: 14 amino acids. V was cut by 2 bases and J by 3 bases, with 9 bases left in between. From germline, CDR1 is SGHTS and CDR2 YDEGEE. For the CDR3, the DNA is TGTGCCAGCAGCTTCCCGAGGAACAATCAGCCCCAGCATTTT. Protein sequence: CASSFPRNNQPQHF.

V and J are TRBV12-5 and TRBJ2-7; D is uncertain. V was cut by 0 bases and J by 3 bases, with 15 bases left in between. From germline, CDR1 is LGHNT and CDR2 FRNRAP. The CDR3 is made up of 16 amino acids. CDR3 coding DNA: TGTGCTAGTGGTTTGGTACTTAAGCCGGGTTTCTACGAGCAGTACTTC. This translates into CASGLVLKPGFYEQYF.

This clone was recorded only once. The chain recombines TRBV10-3 with TRBJ1-2, with 9 bases matching TRBD1. V was pared by 6 bases and J by 4 bases, with 3 bases of the junction left unmatched. CDR3 length: 13 amino acids. CDR1 is ENHRY and CDR2 is SYGVKD in the germline V gene. CDR3 residues: CAISTGGGYGYTF. DNA for the CDR3: TGTGCCATCAGCACAGGGGGCGGCTATGGCTACACCTTC.

This sequence joins TRBV29-1 and TRBJ1-1, with D perhaps TRBD1 (5 bases). V gave up 5 bases and J gave up 6 bases, with 19 bases separating them. Per the germline V gene, CDR1 is SQVTM and CDR2 is ANQGSEA. This CDR3 is built from 14 residues. CDR3 DNA sequence: TGCAGCGTTCTGGGAGGGGAGGGTAGCGCTGAAGCTTTCTTT. Protein sequence: CSVLGGEGSAEAFF.

The chain couples TRBV10-1 to TRBJ2-3, with 8 bases that match TRBD2. The junction had 8 bases not matched to a gene; V was cut back by 3 bases and J by 9 bases. Germline V gene lookup returns CDR1 WNHNN and CDR2 SYGVQD (reference sequence). This CDR3 is built from 14 residues. The CDR3 loop reads CASSEQGRGGTQYF. CDR3 DNA: TGCGCCAGCAGTGAACAAGGCCGGGGGGGCACGCAGTATTTT.

This clone is labeled medium-sized. V is TRBV7-9 and J is TRBJ2-7; D is perhaps TRBD1 (6 bases). Trimming removed 5 bases at V and 2 bases at J, with 13 bases between. The CDR3 has 14 residues. In germline, CDR1 is SEHNR, CDR2 FQNEAQ (reference sequence). CDR3 DNA: TGTGCCAGCAGCGTCCGGGACATAACCTACGAGCAGTACTTC. This encodes CASSVRDITYEQYF.

This chain joins TRBV12-5 and TRBJ1-1, with D possibly being TRBD1 (5 bases). With 5 bases removed from V and 2 bases from J, the gap between germline ends came to 9 bases. This CDR3 comprises 13 residues. Germline assignment: CDR1 LGHNT and CDR2 FRNRAP. CDR3 residues: CASGADTNTEAFF. The CDR3, as DNA: TGTGCTAGTGGTGCGGACACTAACACTGAAGCTTTCTTT.

The rearrangement uses TRBV13 and TRBJ2-1, with TRBD1 as a possible D gene (5 bases). The V end lost 5 bases, the J end lost 9 bases, and 8 bases lay between the germline ends. The CDR3 is 11 residues long. Per the germline V gene, CDR1 is PRHDT and CDR2 is FYEKMQ (reference sequence). The CDR3 spells CASSRDSEQFF. For the CDR3, the DNA is TGTGCCAGCAGCAGAGACAGTGAGCAGTTCTTC.

This chain joins TRBV7-2 and TRBJ1-2; TRBD1 matches 9 bases. The CDR3 loop spans 14 amino acids. V dropped 5 bases and J dropped 5; count of bases not matched to a gene: 6. From germline, CDR1 is SGHTA and CDR2 FQGNSA. In DNA form, the CDR3 reads TGTGCCAGCAGCGAGCGGGGACAGGGATATGGCTACACCTTC. This gives the protein CASSERGQGYGYTF.

This chain connects TRBV4-1 to TRBJ2-1; a possible D gene is TRBD2 (5 bases). Trimming removed 2 bases from V and 0 bases from J, with 11 bases in between. Germline CDR1 reads MGHRA; CDR2 reads YSYEKL. The CDR3 extends over 16 amino acids. The CDR3 bases are TGCGCCAGCAGCCAAACCGCGGGTAGCTCCTACAATGAGCAGTTCTTC. This encodes CASSQTAGSSYNEQFF.

The chain combines TRBV7-6 with TRBJ2-5, with D possibly TRBD2 on 6 matching bases. This CDR3 has 15 residues. Germline V gene sequence: CDR1 SGHVS, CDR2 FNYEAQ. V was cut by 5 bases and J by 5 bases, with 18 bases left in between. Here the CDR3 reads CASSRYPGEVETQYF. CDR3 sequence (DNA): TGTGCCAGCAGCCGTTATCCGGGAGAAGTGGAGACCCAGTACTTC.

This sequence joins TRBV7-2 and TRBJ2-1, with a tentative D call TRBD2 (7 bases). V lost 5 bases, J lost 3 bases, and 20 bases lay in between. This CDR3 is built from 17 residues. From germline, CDR1 is SGHTA and CDR2 FQGNSA. The CDR3, as DNA: TGTGCCAGCAGCCACCGGGGGGCGGGAGCTTACTACAATGAGCAGTTCTTC. Protein sequence: CASSHRGAGAYYNEQFF. Variable domain in full (rest from reference TRBV7-2 and TRBJ2-1): GAGVSQSPSNKVTEKGKDVELRCDPISGHTALYWYRQSLGQGLEFLIYFQGNSAPDKSGLPSDRFSAERTGGSVSTLTIQRTQQEDSAVYLCASSHRGAGAYYNEQFFGPGTRLTVL.

CDR3 region: CASRDSRAYNEQFF. The CDR3 coding sequence is TGTGCCAGCAGAGACTCGAGAGCCTACAATGAGCAGTTCTTC. This chain links TRBV6-1 with TRBJ2-1; the D is unclear. V lost 6 bases and J 2 bases, leaving 11 bases between the germline ends. In germline, CDR1 is MNHNS, CDR2 SASEGT. The CDR3 length is 14 residues.

The CDR3 sequence: CASSETGESGTQYF. CDR3 bases: TGTGCCAGCAGTGAAACAGGGGAGAGTGGGACCCAGTACTTC. V gene TRBV6-4 combines with J gene TRBJ2-5; the match to TRBD1 covers 7 bases. This CDR3 is 14 amino acids long. Germline V gene data show CDR1 as MRHNA and CDR2 as SNTAGT. The trim removed 3 bases at V and 7 bases at J, leaving 8 bases unmatched.

This clone was seen a handful of times. The chain links TRBV19 to TRBJ2-6; the match to TRBD2 covers 10 bases. This CDR3 spans 18 amino acids. In germline, CDR1 is LNHDA, CDR2 SQIVND (reference sequence). The J segment lost 0 bases and the V segment lost 5 bases, leaving 7 bases of the junction unmatched. CDR3 sequence reads: CASSPKASGSSGANVLTF. Written as DNA, the CDR3 is TGTGCCAGTAGTCCGAAGGCTAGCGGGAGCTCTGGGGCCAACGTCCTGACTTTC.

J is TRBJ1-3 and V is TRBV11-2; perhaps TRBD1 as D (6 bases). This CDR3 contains 14 residues. Per germline, CDR1 SGHAT and CDR2 FQNNGV. The ends were cut back, 6 bases at V and 0 bases at J, with 9 bases in the middle. CDR3 nucleotides: TGTGCCAGCAGAGGACAGAGCTCTGGAAACACCATATATTTT. It yields the protein CASRGQSSGNTIYF.

The chain couples TRBV19 to TRBJ2-1; possibly TRBD2 for D (5 bases). The germline V and J ends were trimmed by 0 bases and 15 bases, with 18 bases remaining between them. The CDR3 sequence is 14 residues long. Germline CDR1 is LNHDA and CDR2 is SQIVND (reference sequence). The CDR3 loop reads CASSIDQESTRLFF. As DNA, the CDR3 is TGTGCCAGTAGTATAGATCAGGAGAGTACTAGGCTGTTCTTC.